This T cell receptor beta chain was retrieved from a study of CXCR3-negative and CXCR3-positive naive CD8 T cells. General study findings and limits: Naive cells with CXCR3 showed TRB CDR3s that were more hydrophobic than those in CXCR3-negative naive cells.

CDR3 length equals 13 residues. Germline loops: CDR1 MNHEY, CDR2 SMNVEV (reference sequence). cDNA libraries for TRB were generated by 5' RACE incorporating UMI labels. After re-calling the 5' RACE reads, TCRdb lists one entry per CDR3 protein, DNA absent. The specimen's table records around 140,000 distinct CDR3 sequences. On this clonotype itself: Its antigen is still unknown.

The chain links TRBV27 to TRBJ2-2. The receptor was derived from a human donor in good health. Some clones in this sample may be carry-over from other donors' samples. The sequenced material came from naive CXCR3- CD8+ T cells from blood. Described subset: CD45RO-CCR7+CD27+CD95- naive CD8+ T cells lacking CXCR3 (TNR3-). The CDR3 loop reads CASRDRLGGELFF.